This passage covers 4 T cell receptor beta chains from one sample sequenced in a study of blood T cell repertoires in COVID-19. The repertoire was sequenced with immunoSEQ multiplex PCR; TCRdb's copy has only in-frame clones and lacks some. The sample includes around 64,000 clones, 86% seen only once; the top ten take about 3.5%. The specimen was peripheral blood. The source is a man in his forties or fifties with active COVID-19.

The rearrangement uses TRBV27 and TRBJ2-2; 9 bases align to TRBD2. The V segment lost 7 bases and the J segment 2 bases; nucleotides outside the gene matches: 5. The CDR3 is made up of 15 amino acids. The germline V gene has CDR1 MNHEY and CDR2 SMNVEV (reference sequence). In nucleotides, the CDR3 is TGTGCCAGCAAGGTAGCGGGGGCCAACACCGGGGAGCTGTTTTTT. Residues: CASKVAGANTGELFF.

The chain links TRBV7-9 to TRBJ2-5, with a weak D call TRBD1 (6 bases). CDR3 length equals 14 residues. Germline V gene lookup returns CDR1 SEHNR and CDR2 FQNEAQ (reference sequence). V gave up 4 bases and J gave up 4 bases, with 13 bases separating them. The CDR3 DNA follows: TGTGCCAGCAGCTCAACAGGGATAATAGAGACCCAGTACTTC. It is translated as CASSSTGIIETQYF.

This rearrangement joins TRBV24-1 to TRBJ2-7; 7 nucleotides match TRBD2. CDR3 length: 15 amino acids. Looked up from germline, CDR1 is KGHDR and CDR2 is SFDVKD. V gave up 12 bases and J gave up 2 bases; unmatched junction bases: 15. This CDR3 is CAVAHGGSGAYEQYF. The CDR3 coding sequence is TGTGCCGTAGCCCACGGCGGGAGTGGCGCCTACGAGCAGTACTTC.

This chain links TRBV28 with TRBJ2-5; the D gene is possibly TRBD1 (6 bases). The V gene's germline CDR1 is MDHEN and CDR2 SYDVKM. V was clipped by 10 bases and J by 7 bases, with 28 bases between them. This CDR3 contains 16 residues. The CDR3 loop reads CATYSLPGQAPGTQYF. The CDR3 DNA is TGTGCCACCTACTCACTCCCGGGACAAGCCCCAGGGACCCAGTACTTC. Together with reference TRBV28 and TRBJ2-5, the CDR3 gives the full variable domain: DVKVTQSSRYLVKRTGEKVFLECVQDMDHENMFWYRQDPGLGLRLIYFSYDVKMKEKGDIPEGYSVSREKKERFSLILESASTNQTSMYLCATYSLPGQAPGTQYFGPGTRLLVL.